One and the same sample provided the 15 T cell receptor beta chains below, sequenced in a study of blood T cell repertoires in COVID-19. Sequencing was performed with immunoSEQ multiplex PCR; in TCRdb, only in-frame clones are kept and a portion is missing. The table includes around 400,000 clones, roughly 90% detected once. Source material: PBMCs or T cells enriched from blood (not recorded which). These receptors all stem from a woman aged 18-29 years who had been exposed to COVID-19.

The V gene is TRBV9, the J gene TRBJ1-6; 9 bases are shared with TRBD1. The CDR3 is 12 amino acids. The ends lost 5 bases at V and 15 bases at J; junction bases unmatched: 6. From germline, CDR1 is SGDLS and CDR2 YYNGEE. The DNA for the CDR3 is TGTGCCAGCAGGGCGGACAGGGGCATCCTCCACTTT. Residues: CASRADRGILHF.

This rearrangement joins TRBV3-1 (or the pseudogene TRBV3-2) to TRBJ1-4, with TRBD1 as a possible D gene (5 bases). This CDR3 is 15 amino acids long. Trimming stripped 5 bases from V and 0 bases from J, with 10 bases between. CDR1 LGHDT and CDR2 YNNKEL come from the germline V gene (reference sequence). The CDR3 sequence: CASSDTGATNEKLFF. The CDR3 DNA follows: TGTGCCAGCAGCGATACAGGAGCAACTAATGAAAAACTGTTTTTT.

CDR3 bases: TGTGCCAGCAGTTACTCGCTGACACCCTATGGCTACACCTTC. Translating it yields CASSYSLTPYGYTF. The chain joins TRBV6-5 to TRBJ1-2; D ambiguous. CDR1 is MNHEY, CDR2 SVGAGI, per germline. This CDR3 contains 14 residues. Trimming removed 0 bases at V and 4 bases at J, with 9 bases between.

V usage is TRBV5-6 and J usage is TRBJ2-7; TRBD1 aligns across 9 bases. The CDR3 length is 17 residues. Germline CDR1 SGHDT, CDR2 YYEEEE. V lost 4 bases and J lost 2; bases outside the gene matches: 13. CDR3 nucleotides: TGTGCCAGCAGCCGGGGATGGGGACAGGGTGCCCCCTACGAGCAGTACTTC. Its translation: CASSRGWGQGAPYEQYF.

V is TRBV5-8 and J is TRBJ2-3, with D maybe TRBD1 (5 bases). The CDR3 spans 14 residues. Deletions cut 4 bases from V and 0 bases from J, with 9 bases between. Looked up from germline, CDR1 is SGHTS and CDR2 is YDEGEE. The CDR3 is CASSIPGSTDTQYF. The CDR3, as DNA: TGTGCCAGCAGCATTCCAGGGAGCACAGATACGCAGTATTTT.

This clone was seen just once. The chain recombines TRBV28 with TRBJ2-7, with 10 positions matching TRBD2. CDR1 MDHEN and CDR2 SYDVKM come from the germline V gene. The CDR3 consists of 17 residues. The J segment lost 4 bases and the V segment lost 1 base, leaving 10 bases of the junction unmatched. CDR3 DNA: TGTGCCAGCAGTTTATCCTCCTGGGCTAGCGGGGGTTACGAGCAGTACTTC. It codes for CASSLSSWASGGYEQYF.

The CDR3 DNA sequence: TGTGCCAGCAACGGCGGGCGTCCCGGGGAGCTGTTTTTT. As protein: CASNGGRPGELFF. The gene calls are TRBV5-5 and TRBJ2-2; TRBD2 is a possible D gene (5 bases). This CDR3 has 13 amino acids. Germline CDR1 and CDR2: SGHKS and YYEKEE (reference sequence). Trimming removed 6 bases at V and 6 bases at J, with 12 bases between. The full variable domain, in which reference TRBV5-5 and TRBJ2-2 provide the parts outside the CDR3, is DAGVTQSPTHLIKTRGQQVTLRCSPISGHKSVSWYQQVLGQGPQFIFQYYEKEERGRGNFPDRFSARQFPNYSSELNVNALLLGDSALYLCASNGGRPGELFFGEGSRLTVL.

The chain joins TRBV7-2 to TRBJ1-6, with 7 nucleotides matching TRBD1. The trim removed 1 base at V and 7 bases at J, leaving 4 bases unmatched. This CDR3 spans 15 amino acids. Per germline, CDR1 SGHTA and CDR2 FQGNSA. CDR3 loop: CASSLGGTENSPLHF. CDR3 sequence (DNA): TGTGCCAGCAGCTTAGGTGGGACAGAAAATTCACCCCTCCACTTT.

The chain employs TRBV6-5 and TRBJ1-6, with a tentative D call TRBD1 (6 bases). The V gene's germline CDR1 is MNHEY and CDR2 SVGAGI. The CDR3 has 13 amino acids. Trimming removed 6 bases from V and 8 bases from J, with 11 bases in between. The CDR3 DNA is TGTGCCAGCAGCCCGGGACAATATTCACCCCTCCACTTT. Its translation: CASSPGQYSPLHF.

The chain uses TRBV15 and TRBJ2-1, with D tentatively TRBD2 (6 bases). The CDR3 loop spans 16 amino acids. Germline loops: CDR1 LNHNV, CDR2 YYDKDF (reference sequence). V was shortened by 5 bases and J by 3 bases, with 17 bases between the two germline ends. The DNA of the CDR3 is TGTGCCACCAGCCCTATTGGAGGGGCGGACTACAATGAGCAGTTCTTC. Its protein product is CATSPIGGADYNEQFF.

The V and J genes are TRBV9 and TRBJ2-5, with TRBD2 identical over 7 bases. The CDR3 is made up of 15 amino acids. From germline, CDR1 is SGDLS and CDR2 YYNGEE. Trimming at V came to 0 bases and at J to 2 bases, leaving 4 bases not matched to a gene. The CDR3 is CASSVAASGQETQYF. The DNA of the CDR3 is TGTGCCAGCAGCGTAGCGGCTAGCGGACAAGAGACCCAGTACTTC.

The rearrangement links TRBV19 to TRBJ2-7; D perhaps matches TRBD1 (6 bases). This CDR3 has 12 amino acids. Trimming took 6 bases from V and 9 from J, leaving 15 bases between them. From germline, CDR1 is LNHDA and CDR2 SQIVND (reference sequence). The CDR3 is CASSSQGSGQYF. CDR3 DNA: TGTGCCAGTAGCTCACAGGGTTCAGGGCAGTACTTC.

In this sample, this clone turned up once. The chain employs TRBV5-6 and TRBJ2-7, with 7 bases identical to TRBD2. This CDR3 region has 15 residues. V shed 1 base, J shed 3 bases, and the junction held 7 bases outside the gene matches. CDR1 and CDR2 from the germline V gene are SGHDT and YYEEEE. The CDR3 DNA sequence: TGTGCCAGCAGCTTGTGGGGCGGGAGACTCTACGAGCAGTACTTC. Protein: CASSLWGGRLYEQYF.

Notes on this clone: The junction does not match germline at one end; this may be a read error. The chain recombines TRBV28 with TRBJ1-6; D gene ambiguous. The CDR3 totals 13 residues. Germline assignment: CDR1 MDHEN and CDR2 SYDVKM. CDR3 bases: TGTGCCAGCGGTTTTACCTATAATTCACCCCTCCACTTT. Translating it yields CASGFTYNSPLHF.

The chain uses TRBV6-2 or TRBV6-3 and TRBJ2-7, with D maybe TRBD1 (5 bases). The CDR3 sequence is 14 residues long. The V and J ends lost 0 bases and 3 bases respectively, with 9 bases between them. Germline CDR1 is MNHEY and CDR2 is SVGEGT. This CDR3 reads CASSYSFRDYEQYF. Here the CDR3 DNA reads TGTGCCAGCAGTTACTCGTTCAGGGACTACGAGCAGTACTTC.